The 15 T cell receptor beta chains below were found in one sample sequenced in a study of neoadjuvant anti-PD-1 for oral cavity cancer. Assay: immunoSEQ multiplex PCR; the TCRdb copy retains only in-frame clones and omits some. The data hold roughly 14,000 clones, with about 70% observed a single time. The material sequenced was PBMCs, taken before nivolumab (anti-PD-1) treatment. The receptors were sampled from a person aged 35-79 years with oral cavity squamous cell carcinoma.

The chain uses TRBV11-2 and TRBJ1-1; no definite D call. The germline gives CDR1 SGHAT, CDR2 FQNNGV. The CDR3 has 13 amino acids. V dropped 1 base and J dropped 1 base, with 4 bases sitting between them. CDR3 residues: CASSLGGNTEAFF. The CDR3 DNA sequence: TGTGCCAGCAGCTTAGGGGGGAACACTGAAGCTTTCTTT.

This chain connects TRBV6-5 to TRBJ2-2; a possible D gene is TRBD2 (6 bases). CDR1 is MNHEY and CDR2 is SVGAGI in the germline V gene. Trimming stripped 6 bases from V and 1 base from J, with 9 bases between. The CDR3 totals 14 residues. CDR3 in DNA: TGTGCCAGCAGATCGACTAGGAACACCGGGGAGCTGTTTTTT. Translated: CASRSTRNTGELFF.

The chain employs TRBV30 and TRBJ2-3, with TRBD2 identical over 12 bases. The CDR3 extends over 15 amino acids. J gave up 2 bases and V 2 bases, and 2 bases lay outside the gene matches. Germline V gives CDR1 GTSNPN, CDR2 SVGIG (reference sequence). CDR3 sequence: CAWSSSGRATDTQYF. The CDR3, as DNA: TGTGCCTGGAGTTCTAGCGGGAGGGCCACAGATACGCAGTATTTT. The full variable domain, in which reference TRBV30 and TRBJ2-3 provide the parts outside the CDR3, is SQTIHQWPATLVQPVGSPLSLECTVEGTSNPNLYWYRQAAGRGLQLLFYSVGIGQISSEVPQNLSASRPQDRQFILSSKKLLLSDSGFYLCAWSSSGRATDTQYFGPGTRLTVL.

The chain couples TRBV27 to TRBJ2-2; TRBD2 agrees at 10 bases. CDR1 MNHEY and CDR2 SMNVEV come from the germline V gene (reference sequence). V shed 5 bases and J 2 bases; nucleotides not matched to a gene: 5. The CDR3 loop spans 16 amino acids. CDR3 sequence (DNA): TGTGCCAGCAGTCCCACTAGCGGGGTAAACACCGGGGAGCTGTTTTTT. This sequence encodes CASSPTSGVNTGELFF.

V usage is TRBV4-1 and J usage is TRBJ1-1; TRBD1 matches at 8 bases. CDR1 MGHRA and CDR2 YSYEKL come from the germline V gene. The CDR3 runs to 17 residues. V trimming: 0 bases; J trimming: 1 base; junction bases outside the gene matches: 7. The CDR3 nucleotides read TGCGCCAGCAGCCAAGAGGGTGCTGGACAGGGGAACACTGAAGCTTTCTTT. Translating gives CASSQEGAGQGNTEAFF.

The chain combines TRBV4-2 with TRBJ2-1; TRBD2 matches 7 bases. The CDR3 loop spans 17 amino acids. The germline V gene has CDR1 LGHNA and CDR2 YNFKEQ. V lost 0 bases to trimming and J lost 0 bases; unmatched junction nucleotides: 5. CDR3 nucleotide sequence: TGTGCCAGCAGCCAAGATTGGGGCGGGAGCTCCTACAATGAGCAGTTCTTC. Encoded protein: CASSQDWGGSSYNEQFF.

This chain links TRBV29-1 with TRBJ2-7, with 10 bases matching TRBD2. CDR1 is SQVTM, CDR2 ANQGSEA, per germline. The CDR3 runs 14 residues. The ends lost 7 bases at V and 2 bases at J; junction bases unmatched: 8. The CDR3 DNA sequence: TGCAGCGCCCTGAAGGGGACTAGCGCCTACGAGCAGTACTTC. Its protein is CSALKGTSAYEQYF.

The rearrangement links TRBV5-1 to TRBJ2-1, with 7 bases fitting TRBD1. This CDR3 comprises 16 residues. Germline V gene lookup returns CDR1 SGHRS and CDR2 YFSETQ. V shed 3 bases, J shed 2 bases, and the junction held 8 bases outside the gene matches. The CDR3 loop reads CASSSGTASPYNEQFF. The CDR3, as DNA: TGCGCCAGCAGCTCTGGGACAGCAAGCCCCTACAATGAGCAGTTCTTC.

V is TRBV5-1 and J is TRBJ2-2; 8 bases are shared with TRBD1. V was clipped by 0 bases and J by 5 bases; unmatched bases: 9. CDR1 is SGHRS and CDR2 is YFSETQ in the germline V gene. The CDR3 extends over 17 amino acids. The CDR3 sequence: CASSLVQGARQTGELFF. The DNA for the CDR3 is TGCGCCAGCAGCTTGGTGCAGGGGGCGCGTCAGACCGGGGAGCTGTTTTTT.

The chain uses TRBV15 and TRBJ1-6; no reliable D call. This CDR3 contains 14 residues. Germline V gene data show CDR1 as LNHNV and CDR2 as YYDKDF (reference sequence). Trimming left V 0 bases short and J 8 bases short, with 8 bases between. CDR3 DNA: TGTGCCACCAGCAGAGATTTCCTTGATTCACCCCTCCACTTT. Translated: CATSRDFLDSPLHF.

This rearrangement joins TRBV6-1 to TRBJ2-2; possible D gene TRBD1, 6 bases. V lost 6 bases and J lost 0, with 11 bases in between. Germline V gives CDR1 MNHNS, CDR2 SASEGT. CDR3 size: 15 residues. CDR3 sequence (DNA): TGTGCCAGCAGCACCGGACAGACGAACACCGGGGAGCTGTTTTTT. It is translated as CASSTGQTNTGELFF.

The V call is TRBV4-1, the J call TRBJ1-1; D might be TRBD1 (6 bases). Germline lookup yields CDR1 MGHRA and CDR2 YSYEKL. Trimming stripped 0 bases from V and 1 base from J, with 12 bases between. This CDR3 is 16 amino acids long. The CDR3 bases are TGCGCCAGCAGCCAAGATCGGGCAGGGGCGAACACTGAAGCTTTCTTT. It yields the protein CASSQDRAGANTEAFF.

CDR3 DNA: TGTGCCAGCAGCTTATACGGGAACACTGAAGCTTTCTTT. Its translation: CASSLYGNTEAFF. The V gene is TRBV11-3, the J gene TRBJ1-1; D gene unclear. The V end lost 2 bases, the J end lost 1 base, and 5 bases lay between the germline ends. The CDR3 is made up of 13 amino acids. Germline CDR1 SGHNT, CDR2 YENEEA. Variable domain in full (rest from reference TRBV11-3 and TRBJ1-1): EAGVVQSPRYKIIEKKQPVAFWCNPISGHNTLYWYLQNLGQGPELLIRYENEEAVDDSQLPKDRFSAERLKGVDSTLKIQPAELGDSAVYLCASSLYGNTEAFFGQGTRLTVV.

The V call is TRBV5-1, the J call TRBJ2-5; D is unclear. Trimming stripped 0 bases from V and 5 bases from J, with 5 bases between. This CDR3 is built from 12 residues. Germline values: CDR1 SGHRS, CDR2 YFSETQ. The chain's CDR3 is CASSLAMETQYF. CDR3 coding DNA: TGCGCCAGCAGCTTGGCTATGGAGACCCAGTACTTC.

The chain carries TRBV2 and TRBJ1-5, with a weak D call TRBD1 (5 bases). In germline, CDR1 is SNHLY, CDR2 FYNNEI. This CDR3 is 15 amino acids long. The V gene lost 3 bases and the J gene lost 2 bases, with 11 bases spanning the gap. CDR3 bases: TGTGCCAGCAGTGAGGGGGGTAATGGCAATCAGCCCCAGCATTTT. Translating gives CASSEGGNGNQPQHF.